Listed here are 31 T cell receptor beta chains from one sample, sequenced in a study of T cells after yellow fever vaccination. TCRdb ran MiXCR on the 5' RACE reads and lists one entry per CDR3 protein. The table lists some 390,000 distinct CDR3 sequences, under 7.5% of them singletons, with 15% in the top ten. The material was PBMCs, obtained 5 days after the yellow fever booster vaccination. The receptors stem from a man aged 30 to 39 who received the YFV17D yellow fever vaccine.

The table lists this clonotype with a count of one. A much larger clone is a single base away; this may be a read error. This chain connects TRBV10-2 to TRBJ2-7; D is perhaps TRBD1 (6 bases). This CDR3 spans 15 amino acids. Germline CDR1 and CDR2: WSHSY and SAAADI. Trimming took off 8 bases at V and 3 bases at J, with 20 bases between the two ends. The CDR3 coding sequence is TGCGCCAGCCTTACCAAGGGGGTTGGGTTCTACGAGCAGTACTTC. Translated: CASLTKGVGFYEQYF.

This chain joins TRBV5-1 and TRBJ2-1, with a weak D call TRBD2 (6 bases). The CDR3 is made up of 15 amino acids. CDR1 and CDR2 (germline): SGHRS, YFSETQ. Trimming took off 6 bases at V and 6 bases at J, with 19 bases between the two ends. CDR3 amino acids: CASNPDGGPPNEQFF. The CDR3 DNA sequence: TGCGCCAGCAACCCAGACGGGGGTCCCCCCAATGAGCAGTTCTTC.

This clonotype was picked up a small number of times. The gene calls are TRBV4-2 and TRBJ2-3, with D possibly being TRBD2 (6 bases). This CDR3 spans 16 amino acids. Germline-derived CDR1 and CDR2 are LGHNA and YNFKEQ. V shed 3 bases and J shed 2 bases, with 15 bases lying between them. CDR3 amino acids: CASSHPGTRNTDTQYF. The CDR3 DNA reads TGTGCCAGCAGCCACCCCGGGACTCGAAACACAGATACGCAGTATTTT.

This clonotype occurred a few times. The chain joins TRBV4-2 to TRBJ2-1; 12 bases match TRBD1. After removal of 4 bases from V and 6 bases from J, the junction contained 7 bases not matched to a gene. Germline V gene data show CDR1 as LGHNA and CDR2 as YNFKEQ. The CDR3 is made up of 16 amino acids. The CDR3 protein is CASSPGTGGLGNEQFF. Written as DNA, the CDR3 is TGTGCCAGCAGCCCAGGGACAGGGGGCTTGGGCAATGAGCAGTTCTTC.

This clonotype was counted at least ten times. The genes are TRBV20-1 and TRBJ1-2; D not certain. The V gene's germline CDR1 is DFQATT and CDR2 SNEGSKA (reference sequence). Trimming stripped 2 bases from V and 0 bases from J, with 10 bases between. This CDR3 is 14 amino acids long. In DNA form, the CDR3 reads TGCAGTGCTAGAAGTCGAGGGACTAACTATGGCTACACCTTC. It translates to CSARSRGTNYGYTF.

V gene TRBV20-1 combines with J gene TRBJ2-5; TRBD2 aligns across 7 bases. The CDR3 loop spans 15 amino acids. The junction had 12 bases not matched to a gene; V was cut back by 6 bases and J by 2 bases. Germline CDR1 is DFQATT and CDR2 is SNEGSKA (reference sequence). CDR3 in amino acids: CSACVGAGAQETQYF. The CDR3 bases are TGCAGTGCCTGCGTCGGGGCGGGAGCACAAGAGACCCAGTACTTC.

This clonotype was found a few times. The chain joins TRBV6-1 to TRBJ1-1, with 9 bases lining up with TRBD1. J gave up 8 bases and V 7 bases, and 5 bases lay outside the gene matches. Germline CDR1 and CDR2: MNHNS and SASEGT. This CDR3 has 12 residues. DNA for the CDR3: TGTGCCAGCACGGGACAGGGTTTCGAAGCTTTCTTT. Translating it yields CASTGQGFEAFF.

This clonotype was counted between two and nine times. The rearrangement joins TRBV9 to TRBJ2-2; no clear D gene. The V gene lost 1 base and the J gene lost 0 bases, with 4 bases spanning the gap. This CDR3 is built from 14 residues. Germline loops: CDR1 SGDLS, CDR2 YYNGEE. CDR3 DNA sequence: TGTGCCAGCAGCGTACTCACGAACACCGGGGAGCTGTTTTTT. It codes for CASSVLTNTGELFF.

This clonotype was seen a few times. CDR3 protein: CASSLPSLHEQYF. The CDR3 region has the DNA TGTGCCAGCAGCTTACCTAGTTTGCACGAGCAGTACTTC. V usage is TRBV5-8 and J usage is TRBJ2-7; D is unresolved. Germline lookup yields CDR1 SGHTS and CDR2 YDEGEE. The V and J ends lost 2 bases and 5 bases respectively, with 11 bases between them. This CDR3 comprises 13 residues.

In regard to this clonotype: Germline and junction disagree at one end, which may indicate a read error. V and J are TRBV19 and TRBJ2-2; D could derive from TRBD1 or TRBD2 (7 bases each). The CDR3 length is 15 residues. Germline V gene data show CDR1 as LNHDA and CDR2 as SQIVND (reference sequence). DNA for the CDR3: TGTGCCAGTAGTACAGGGGGGGTACGGACCGAGGAGCTGTTTTTT. It yields the protein CASSTGGVRTEELFF.

This clonotype was counted a few times. The V and J genes are TRBV9 and TRBJ2-5, with 7 positions matching TRBD2. The CDR3 totals 14 residues. With 5 bases clipped from V and 5 bases from J, the junction kept 9 bases outside the gene matches. Germline V gene sequence: CDR1 SGDLS, CDR2 YYNGEE. The CDR3 is CASSSAGSAETQYF. The CDR3, as DNA: TGTGCCAGCAGTTCAGCGGGGTCCGCGGAGACCCAGTACTTC.

This clonotype came up many times. This chain uses TRBV10-3 with TRBJ2-7, with 8 bases fitting TRBD1. Germline CDR1 is ENHRY and CDR2 is SYGVKD. V lost 9 bases and J lost 4; bases outside the gene matches: 8. CDR3 length: 13 residues. CDR3 in amino acids: CAMGQAIGYEQYF. The DNA of the CDR3 is TGTGCCATGGGACAGGCCATAGGGTACGAGCAGTACTTC.

The chain has TRBV20-1 and TRBJ2-7; 13 bases line up with TRBD2. CDR3 size: 15 residues. The V gene's germline CDR1 is DFQATT and CDR2 SNEGSKA (reference sequence). V was clipped by 6 bases and J by 6 bases; unmatched bases: 11. The CDR3 DNA sequence: TGCAGTGCCCACGATACTAGCGGGAGGGGGGGCGAGCAGTACTTC. It codes for CSAHDTSGRGGEQYF.

This clonotype was seen only a few times. This chain uses TRBV6-1 with TRBJ2-7; 10 nucleotides align to TRBD2. Germline values: CDR1 MNHNS, CDR2 SASEGT. CDR3 length: 14 amino acids. V trimming: 5 bases; J trimming: 4 bases; junction bases outside the gene matches: 5. As DNA, the CDR3 is TGTGCCAGCAGTAATAGCGGGAGGCGATACGAGCAGTACTTC. This codes for CASSNSGRRYEQYF.

This clonotype was observed a handful of times. The V and J genes are TRBV5-4 and TRBJ2-1; 7 nucleotides match TRBD2. Germline V gene sequence: CDR1 SGHNT, CDR2 YYREEE (reference sequence). Trimming removed 1 base from V and 4 bases from J; junction bases left unmatched: 5. CDR3 length equals 15 residues. In DNA form, the CDR3 reads TGTGCCAGCAGCTTGAGTCTAGCGGATTACAATGAGCAGTTCTTC. Its translation is CASSLSLADYNEQFF.

This chain uses TRBV29-1 with TRBJ1-4; TRBD1 might be the D (6 bases). V shed 0 bases and J shed 7 bases, with 12 bases lying between them. The CDR3 has 14 residues. CDR1 is SQVTM and CDR2 is ANQGSEA in the germline V gene. DNA of the CDR3: TGCAGCGTTGAAGAGGGGGGGGCGAGTGAAAAACTGTTTTTT. This codes for CSVEEGGASEKLFF.

This rearrangement joins TRBV4-3 to TRBJ2-2; 7 positions agree with TRBD2. The CDR3 covers 21 residues. Looked up from germline, CDR1 is LGHNA and CDR2 is YSLEER. Trimming at V came to 4 bases and at J to 1 base, leaving 21 bases not matched to a gene. CDR3 in DNA: TGCGCCAGCAGCCCCCGCTTACCCAGTCAAACTAGCGCTAAGAACACCGGGGAGCTGTTTTTT. Its protein is CASSPRLPSQTSAKNTGELFF.

This clonotype was detected many times. V usage is TRBV3-1 and J usage is TRBJ2-7, with 11 bases identical to TRBD1. There are 16 residues in the CDR3. V was clipped by 2 bases and J by 3 bases; unmatched bases: 6. Germline values: CDR1 LGHDT, CDR2 YNNKEL (reference sequence). The CDR3 DNA is TGTGCCAGCAGCCAACCACCCGGGACAGGGGGCTACGAGCAGTACTTC. It yields the protein CASSQPPGTGGYEQYF.

At least ten counts were recorded for this clonotype. The V and J genes are TRBV7-9 and TRBJ2-5, with D perhaps given as TRBD1 or TRBD2 (6 bases each). Trimming took 5 bases from V and 5 from J, leaving 18 bases between them. This CDR3 is built from 15 residues. Germline CDR1 and CDR2: SEHNR and FQNEAQ (reference sequence). The CDR3 protein is CASSTIAEGGETQYF. CDR3 bases: TGTGCCAGCAGCACCATAGCGGAAGGGGGGGAGACCCAGTACTTC.

The J gene is TRBJ2-3, the V gene TRBV20-1; no clear D gene. CDR1 is DFQATT, CDR2 SNEGSKA, per germline (reference sequence). The CDR3 runs 14 residues. V dropped 3 bases and J dropped 4 bases, with 14 bases sitting between them. Here the CDR3 reads CSARTPRNADTQYF. CDR3 in DNA: TGCAGTGCTAGGACACCCCGGAACGCAGATACGCAGTATTTT.

This clonotype was observed many times. The genes are TRBV27 and TRBJ2-7; 10 bases are shared with TRBD2. V lost 4 bases and J lost 5; bases outside the gene matches: 8. The germline gives CDR1 MNHEY, CDR2 SMNVEV (reference sequence). The CDR3 has 15 amino acids. This CDR3 is CASSSPSGRVNEQYF. The CDR3 DNA sequence: TGTGCCAGCAGTTCTCCTAGCGGGAGAGTTAACGAGCAGTACTTC.

The chain joins TRBV27 to TRBJ1-2; TRBD1 might be the D (6 bases). Germline values: CDR1 MNHEY, CDR2 SMNVEV (reference sequence). V lost 3 bases, J lost 0 bases, and 14 bases lay in between. This CDR3 is built from 16 residues. CDR3 DNA: TGTGCCAGCAGTTTCACCGACAGGCCATCTAACTATGGCTACACCTTC. Translating gives CASSFTDRPSNYGYTF.

The table lists this clonotype with many counts. J is TRBJ2-3 and V is TRBV20-1; D ambiguous. The CDR3 runs to 12 residues. Trimming removed 6 bases at V and 4 bases at J, with 11 bases between. Germline V lookup: CDR1 DFQATT, CDR2 SNEGSKA (reference sequence). The chain's CDR3 is CSAPRGSDTQYF. CDR3 nucleotides: TGCAGTGCCCCTCGCGGTTCAGATACGCAGTATTTT.

The chain joins TRBV18 to TRBJ2-1, with TRBD1 matching 7 bases. The trim removed 6 bases at V and 5 bases at J, leaving 4 bases unmatched. The CDR3 is made up of 13 amino acids. CDR1 KGHSH and CDR2 LQKENI come from the germline V gene. CDR3 nucleotide sequence: TGTGCCAGCTCTATGACAGGGAACAATGAGCAGTTCTTC. It codes for CASSMTGNNEQFF.

In this sample, this clonotype turned up many times. The chain links TRBV20-1 to TRBJ1-4, with a weak D call TRBD1 (5 bases). V lost 3 bases to trimming and J lost 7 bases, with 12 bases between them. This CDR3 comprises 13 residues. Germline values: CDR1 DFQATT, CDR2 SNEGSKA (reference sequence). CDR3 coding DNA: TGCAGTGCTAGGGCCACTGGGGCTGAAAAACTGTTTTTT. The encoded protein is CSARATGAEKLFF.

This clonotype was detected only a few times. The J gene is TRBJ1-4, the V gene TRBV6-5; TRBD1 matches at 10 bases. Trimming cost V 2 bases and J 7 bases; bases outside gene matches: 7. The CDR3 loop spans 16 amino acids. Looked up from germline, CDR1 is MNHEY and CDR2 is SVGAGI. The CDR3, as DNA: TGTGCCAGCAGTTACCGGAGGACAGGGGGTAGTGAAAAACTGTTTTTT. It codes for CASSYRRTGGSEKLFF.

A few counts support this clonotype. This chain joins TRBV6-2 or TRBV6-3 and TRBJ1-1; D is unclear. The V end was cut by 3 bases, the J end by 7 bases, with 9 bases between. Germline values: CDR1 MNHEY, CDR2 SVGEGT. The CDR3 totals 12 residues. CDR3 sequence: CASSYSGYEAFF. The CDR3 DNA reads as TGTGCCAGCAGTTATTCCGGGTATGAAGCTTTCTTT.

This clonotype occurred many times. The rearrangement joins TRBV7-2 to TRBJ2-5, with TRBD1 matching 7 bases. V shed 8 bases, J shed 4 bases, and the junction held 7 bases outside the gene matches. Per the germline V gene, CDR1 is SGHTA and CDR2 is FQGNSA. This CDR3 spans 13 amino acids. The CDR3 DNA reads as TGTGCCAGCGGCAAACAGGGGCCAGAGACCCAGTACTTC. Amino acid sequence: CASGKQGPETQYF.

The sample holds many counts of this clonotype. The chain links TRBV7-2 to TRBJ1-6; D perhaps matches TRBD1 (6 bases). CDR3 length: 17 amino acids. Germline CDR1 reads SGHTA; CDR2 reads FQGNSA. The V gene lost 5 bases and the J gene lost 0 bases, with 14 bases spanning the gap. CDR3 amino acids: CASSRDNPSSYNSPLHF. CDR3 in DNA: TGTGCCAGCAGCAGGGACAACCCGAGCTCCTATAATTCACCCCTCCACTTT.

The chain couples TRBV27 to TRBJ2-7; 10 bases are a match to TRBD2. The germline gives CDR1 MNHEY, CDR2 SMNVEV (reference sequence). This CDR3 region has 15 residues. V dropped 2 bases and J dropped 0; count of bases not matched to a gene: 1. The CDR3 DNA sequence: TGTGCCAGCAGTTTAAGCGGGGGGGACTCCTACGAGCAGTACTTC. Its protein product is CASSLSGGDSYEQYF.

This clonotype was seen ten or more times. V gene TRBV7-8 combines with J gene TRBJ2-5, with 11 bases fitting TRBD2. V lost 0 bases, J lost 5 bases, and 11 bases stayed unmatched. Germline CDR1 is SGHVS and CDR2 is FQNEAQ. CDR3 size: 18 residues. CDR3 DNA: TGTGCCAGCAGCTTAGCACTAGCGGGAGTCGGTGCAATGGAGACCCAGTACTTC. It specifies CASSLALAGVGAMETQYF.